These T cell receptor beta chains were read from a single sample in a study of Graves' ophthalmopathy and Graves' hyperthyroidism. MiXCR, applied by TCRdb to the multiplex PCR reads, yields one record per CDR3 protein. The sample comprises approximately 160,000 distinct CDR3 sequences, roughly two fifths of which are singletons, and 8% to 10% rests with the top ten. The specimen sequenced was peripheral blood. The receptors derive from a man aged 25-45 years with Graves' ophthalmopathy. The CDR3 runs from the conserved cysteine through the conserved F or W. Each record gives: clone size, J gene, D gene, V gene, CDR3 protein, CDR3 DNA. A D gene is named only where the DNA matches it firmly. The size field is filled for only some rows; it gives once, few, many or a size class.

>-|TRBJ1-6|TRBD1|TRBV6-1
CASSEVFSGTGVSPLHF
TGTGCCAGCAGTGAAGTCTTTTCCGGGACAGGGGTCTCACCCCTCCACTTT
>-|TRBJ1-2|-|TRBV12-3/TRBV12-4
CASSLVEDSYLYGYTF
TGTGCCAGCAGTTTAGTGGAGGACAGCTACCTCTATGGCTACACCTTC
>many|TRBJ1-5|-|TRBV28
CAILPPHQPQHF
TGTGCCATCCTACCCCCCCATCAGCCCCAGCATTTT
>-|TRBJ2-7|TRBD1|TRBV20-1
CSATPGTAFYEQYF
TGCAGTGCTACGCCGGGGACAGCGTTTTACGAGCAGTACTTC
>-|TRBJ1-2|-|TRBV20-1
CSALAPGQRLYGYTF
TGCAGTGCCCTCGCTCCGGGGCAACGACTTTATGGCTACACCTTC
>many|TRBJ1-5|-|TRBV6-2/TRBV6-3
CASRSISNQPQHF
TGTGCCAGCAGGAGTATTAGCAATCAGCCCCAGCATTTT
>-|TRBJ1-3|-|TRBV11-2
CASSLDGASGNTIYF
TGTGCCAGCAGCTTGGACGGGGCCTCTGGAAACACCATATATTTT
>-|TRBJ1-5|-|TRBV12-3/TRBV12-4
CASSFQYSNQPQHF
TGTGCCAGCAGTTTCCAGTATAGCAATCAGCCCCAGCATTTT
>-|TRBJ1-1|-|TRBV6-1
CASGLSPSTEAFF
TGTGCCAGCGGCCTTTCCCCCAGCACTGAAGCTTTCTTT
>many|TRBJ2-7|TRBD2|TRBV20-1
CSARGTSDYEQYF
TGCAGTGCTAGAGGGACTAGCGACTACGAGCAGTACTTC
>many|TRBJ1-1|TRBD1|TRBV2
CASSPWGGQVNTEAFF
TGTGCCAGCAGCCCATGGGGGGGACAGGTGAACACTGAAGCTTTCTTT